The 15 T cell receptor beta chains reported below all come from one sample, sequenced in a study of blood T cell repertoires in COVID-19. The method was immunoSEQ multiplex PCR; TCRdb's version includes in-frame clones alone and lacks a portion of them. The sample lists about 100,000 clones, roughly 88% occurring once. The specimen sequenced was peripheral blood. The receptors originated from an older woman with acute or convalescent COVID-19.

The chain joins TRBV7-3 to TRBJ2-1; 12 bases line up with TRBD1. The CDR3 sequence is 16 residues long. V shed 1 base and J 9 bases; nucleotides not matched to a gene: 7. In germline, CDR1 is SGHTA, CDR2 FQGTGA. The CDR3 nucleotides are TGTGCCAGCAGCTTAAACCCGGGACAGGGGGCGGGTGAGCAGTTCTTC. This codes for CASSLNPGQGAGEQFF.

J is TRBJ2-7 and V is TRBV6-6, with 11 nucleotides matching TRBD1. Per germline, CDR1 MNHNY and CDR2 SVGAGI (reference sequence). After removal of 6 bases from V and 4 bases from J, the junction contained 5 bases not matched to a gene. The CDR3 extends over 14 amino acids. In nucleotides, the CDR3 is TGTGCCAGCAGGGGACAGGGGGTTACGTACGAGCAGTACGTC. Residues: CASRGQGVTYEQYV.

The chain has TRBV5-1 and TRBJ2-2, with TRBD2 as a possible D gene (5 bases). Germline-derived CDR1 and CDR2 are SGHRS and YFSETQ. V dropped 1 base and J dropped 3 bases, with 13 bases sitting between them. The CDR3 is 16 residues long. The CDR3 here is CASSLIGSSDTGELFF. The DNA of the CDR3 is TGCGCCAGCAGCTTGATAGGGAGCAGTGACACCGGGGAGCTGTTTTTT.

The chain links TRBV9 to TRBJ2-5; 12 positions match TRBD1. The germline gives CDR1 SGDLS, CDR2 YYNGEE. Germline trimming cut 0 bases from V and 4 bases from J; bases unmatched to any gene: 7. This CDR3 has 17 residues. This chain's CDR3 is CASSVDGTGGLIETQYF. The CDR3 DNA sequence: TGTGCCAGCAGCGTAGATGGGACAGGGGGCCTCATAGAGACCCAGTACTTC. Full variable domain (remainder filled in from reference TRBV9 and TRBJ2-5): DSGVTQTPKHLITATGQRVTLRCSPRSGDLSVYWYQQSLDQGLQFLIQYYNGEERAKGNILERFSAQQFPDLHSELNLSSLELGDSALYFCASSVDGTGGLIETQYFGPGTRLLVL.

CDR3 in DNA: TGTGCCAGCAGTTACGGGACAGAGAACACTGAAGCTTTCTTT. Its translation: CASSYGTENTEAFF. The gene calls are TRBV6-2 or TRBV6-3 and TRBJ1-1, with 7 bases identical to TRBD1. Germline V gives CDR1 MNHEY, CDR2 SVGEGT. Unmatched junction bases numbered 1, after V lost 2 bases and J lost 1 base. This CDR3 has 14 residues.

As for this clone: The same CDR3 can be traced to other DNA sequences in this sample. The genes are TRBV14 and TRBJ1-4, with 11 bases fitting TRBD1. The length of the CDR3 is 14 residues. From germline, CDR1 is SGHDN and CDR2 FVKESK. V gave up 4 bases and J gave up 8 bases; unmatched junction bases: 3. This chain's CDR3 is CASSPRTGGEKLFF. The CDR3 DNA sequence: TGTGCCAGCAGCCCCCGGACAGGGGGCGAAAAACTGTTTTTT. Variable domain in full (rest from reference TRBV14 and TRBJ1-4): EAGVTQFPSHSVIEKGQTVTLRCDPISGHDNLYWYRRVMGKEIKFLLHFVKESKQDESGMPNNRFLAERTGGTYSTLKVQPAELEDSGVYFCASSPRTGGEKLFFGSGTQLSVL.

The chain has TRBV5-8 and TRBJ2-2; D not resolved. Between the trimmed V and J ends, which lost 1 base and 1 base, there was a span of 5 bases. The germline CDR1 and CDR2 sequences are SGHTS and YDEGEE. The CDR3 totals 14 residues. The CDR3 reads CASSLYRNTGELFF. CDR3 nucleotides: TGTGCCAGCAGCTTGTACAGGAACACCGGGGAGCTGTTTTTT. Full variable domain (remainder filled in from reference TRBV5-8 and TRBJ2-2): EAGVTQSPTHLIKTRGQQATLRCSPISGHTSVYWYQQALGLGLQFLLWYDEGEERNRGNFPPRFSGRQFPNYSSELNVNALELEDSALYLCASSLYRNTGELFFGEGSRLTVL.

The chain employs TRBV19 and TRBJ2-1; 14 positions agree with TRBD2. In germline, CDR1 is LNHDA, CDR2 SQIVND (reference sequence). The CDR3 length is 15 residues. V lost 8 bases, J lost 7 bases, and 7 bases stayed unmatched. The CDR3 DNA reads TGTGCCAGTCGGGGGACTAGCGGGAGTAGGAATGAGCAGTTCTTC. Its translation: CASRGTSGSRNEQFF.

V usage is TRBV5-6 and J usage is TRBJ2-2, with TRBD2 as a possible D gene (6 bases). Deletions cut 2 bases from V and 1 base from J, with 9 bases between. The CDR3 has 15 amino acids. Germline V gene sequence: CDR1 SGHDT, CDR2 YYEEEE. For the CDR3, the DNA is TGTGCCAGCAGCTTCGGGGGAGTGAACACCGGGGAGCTGTTTTTT. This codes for CASSFGGVNTGELFF.

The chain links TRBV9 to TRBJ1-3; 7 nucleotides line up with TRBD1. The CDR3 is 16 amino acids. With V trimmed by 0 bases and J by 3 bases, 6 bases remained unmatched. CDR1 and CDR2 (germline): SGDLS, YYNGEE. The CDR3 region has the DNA TGTGCCAGCAGCGTAGCAGCACAGGGGCGTGGAAACACCATATATTTT. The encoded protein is CASSVAAQGRGNTIYF.

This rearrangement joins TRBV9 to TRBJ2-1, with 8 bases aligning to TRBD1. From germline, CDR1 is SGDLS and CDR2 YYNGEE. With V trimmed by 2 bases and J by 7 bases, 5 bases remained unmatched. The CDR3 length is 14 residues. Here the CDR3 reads CASSVGQGRNEQFF. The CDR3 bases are TGTGCCAGCAGCGTTGGACAGGGTCGGAATGAGCAGTTCTTC.

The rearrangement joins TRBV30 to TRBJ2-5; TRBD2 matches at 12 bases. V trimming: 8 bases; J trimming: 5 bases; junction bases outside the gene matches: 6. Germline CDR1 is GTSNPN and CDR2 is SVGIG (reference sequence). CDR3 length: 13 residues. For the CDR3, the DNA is TGTGCCGGCCGGACTAGCGGGACGGAGACCCAGTACTTC. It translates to CAGRTSGTETQYF. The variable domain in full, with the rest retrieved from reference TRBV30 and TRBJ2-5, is SQTIHQWPATLVQPVGSPLSLECTVEGTSNPNLYWYRQAAGRGLQLLFYSVGIGQISSEVPQNLSASRPQDRQFILSSKKLLLSDSGFYLCAGRTSGTETQYFGPGTRLLVL.

This chain's CDR3 is CASSSQGEHSYNEQFF. CDR3 nucleotide sequence: TGTGCCAGCAGTTCACAGGGGGAACACTCCTACAATGAGCAGTTCTTC. V is TRBV28 and J is TRBJ2-1, with 8 positions matching TRBD1. The trim removed 4 bases at V and 0 bases at J, leaving 5 bases unmatched. From germline, CDR1 is MDHEN and CDR2 SYDVKM. The length of the CDR3 is 16 residues.

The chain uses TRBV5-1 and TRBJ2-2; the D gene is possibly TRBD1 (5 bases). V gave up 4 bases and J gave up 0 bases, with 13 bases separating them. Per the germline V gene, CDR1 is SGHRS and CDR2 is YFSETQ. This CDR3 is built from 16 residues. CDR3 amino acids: CASSSTGSPNTGELFF. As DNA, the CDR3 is TGCGCCAGCAGCAGCACAGGTTCTCCGAACACCGGGGAGCTGTTTTTT.

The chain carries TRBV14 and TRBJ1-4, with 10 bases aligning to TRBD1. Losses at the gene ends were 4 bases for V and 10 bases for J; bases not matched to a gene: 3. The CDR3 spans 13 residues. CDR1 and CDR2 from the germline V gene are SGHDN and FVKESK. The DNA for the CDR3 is TGTGCCAGCAGCCCCGGACAGGGGGGAAAACTGTTTTTT. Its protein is CASSPGQGGKLFF. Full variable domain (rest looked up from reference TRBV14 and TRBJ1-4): EAGVTQFPSHSVIEKGQTVTLRCDPISGHDNLYWYRRVMGKEIKFLLHFVKESKQDESGMPNNRFLAERTGGTYSTLKVQPAELEDSGVYFCASSPGQGGKLFFGSGTQLSVL.